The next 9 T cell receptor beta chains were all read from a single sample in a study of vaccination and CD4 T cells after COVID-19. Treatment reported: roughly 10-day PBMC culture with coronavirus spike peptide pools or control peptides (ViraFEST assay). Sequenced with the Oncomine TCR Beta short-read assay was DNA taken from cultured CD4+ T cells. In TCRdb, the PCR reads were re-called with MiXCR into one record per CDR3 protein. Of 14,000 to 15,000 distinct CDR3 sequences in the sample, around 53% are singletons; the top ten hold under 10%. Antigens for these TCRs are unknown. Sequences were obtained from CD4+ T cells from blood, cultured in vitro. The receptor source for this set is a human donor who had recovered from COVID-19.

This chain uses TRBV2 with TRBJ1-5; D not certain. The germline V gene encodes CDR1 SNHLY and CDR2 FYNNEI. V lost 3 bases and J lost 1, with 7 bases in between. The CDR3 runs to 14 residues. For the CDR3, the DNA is TGTGCCAGCAGTGATTGGGAAAGCAATCAGCCCCAGCATTTT. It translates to CASSDWESNQPQHF.

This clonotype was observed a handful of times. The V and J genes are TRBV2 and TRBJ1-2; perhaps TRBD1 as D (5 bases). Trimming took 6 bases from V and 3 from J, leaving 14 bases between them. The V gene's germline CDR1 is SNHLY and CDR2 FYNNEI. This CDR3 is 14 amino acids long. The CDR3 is CASRVERGDYGYTF. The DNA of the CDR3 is TGTGCCAGCAGGGTCGAGAGGGGCGACTATGGCTACACCTTC.

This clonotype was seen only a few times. The CDR3 here is CASRETGAGELFF. DNA for the CDR3: TGTGCCAGCAGGGAAACAGGGGCCGGGGAGCTGTTTTTT. The chain couples TRBV2 to TRBJ2-2; 7 nucleotides agree with TRBD1. The CDR3 runs 13 residues. With 6 bases clipped from V and 6 bases from J, the junction kept 4 bases outside the gene matches. The germline V gene has CDR1 SNHLY and CDR2 FYNNEI.

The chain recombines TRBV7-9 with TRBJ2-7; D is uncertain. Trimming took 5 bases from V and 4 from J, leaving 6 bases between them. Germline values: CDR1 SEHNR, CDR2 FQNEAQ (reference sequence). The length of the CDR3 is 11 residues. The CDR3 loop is CASSAVYEQYF. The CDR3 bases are TGTGCCAGCAGCGCAGTATACGAGCAGTACTTC.

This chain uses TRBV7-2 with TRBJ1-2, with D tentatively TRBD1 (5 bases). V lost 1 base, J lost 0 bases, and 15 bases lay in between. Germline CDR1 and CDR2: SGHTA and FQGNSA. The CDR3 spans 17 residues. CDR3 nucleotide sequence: TGTGCCAGCAGCTTAGAGGTGACAGTTCTAGCTAACTATGGCTACACCTTC. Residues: CASSLEVTVLANYGYTF.

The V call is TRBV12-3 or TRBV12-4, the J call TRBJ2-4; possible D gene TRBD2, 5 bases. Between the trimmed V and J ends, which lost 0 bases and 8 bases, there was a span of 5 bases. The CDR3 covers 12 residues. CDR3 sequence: CASSLAEDIQYF. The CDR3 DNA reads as TGTGCCAGCAGTTTAGCGGAGGACATTCAGTACTTC.

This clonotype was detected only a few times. The CDR3 coding sequence is TGTGCCAGCAGGGAGGGACAGGGGGGCAATCAGCCCCAGCATTTT. As protein: CASREGQGGNQPQHF. The J gene is TRBJ1-5, the V gene TRBV2, with 11 bases identical to TRBD1. With 6 bases clipped from V and 2 bases from J, the junction kept 3 bases outside the gene matches. Germline-derived CDR1 and CDR2 are SNHLY and FYNNEI. The CDR3 sequence is 15 residues long.

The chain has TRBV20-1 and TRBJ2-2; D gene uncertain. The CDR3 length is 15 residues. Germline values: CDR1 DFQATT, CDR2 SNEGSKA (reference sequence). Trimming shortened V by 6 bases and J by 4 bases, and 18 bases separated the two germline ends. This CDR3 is CSATQATRGTGELFF. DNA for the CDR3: TGCAGTGCGACCCAGGCGACTCGCGGCACCGGGGAGCTGTTTTTT.

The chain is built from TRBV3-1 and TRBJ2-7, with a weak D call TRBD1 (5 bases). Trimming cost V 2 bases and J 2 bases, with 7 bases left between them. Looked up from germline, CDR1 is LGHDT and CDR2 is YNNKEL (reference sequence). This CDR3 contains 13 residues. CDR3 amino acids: CASSQQGTYEQYF. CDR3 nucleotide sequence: TGTGCCAGCAGCCAACAGGGAACCTACGAGCAGTACTTC.